These 30 T cell receptor beta chains share one sample of origin, sequenced in a study of shared clonotypes between healthy human individuals. The method was immunoSEQ multiplex PCR; TCRdb's version includes in-frame clones alone and lacks a portion of them. The table includes about 960,000 clones, about three quarters detected once. The sequenced material came from memory CD4+ T cells sorted from blood. Regarding subset: CD45RA-negative fraction. Receptor source: a young man in good health.

The chain carries TRBV10-3 and TRBJ1-2; D is perhaps TRBD1 (5 bases). Trimming left V 6 bases short and J 6 bases short, with 14 bases between. Looked up from germline, CDR1 is ENHRY and CDR2 is SYGVKD. The CDR3 loop spans 13 amino acids. This CDR3 is CAISGGGADGYTF. The CDR3, as DNA: TGTGCCATCAGCGGGGGGGGTGCAGATGGCTACACCTTC.

This clone has a single count. The chain links TRBV6-6 to TRBJ1-1; D is ambiguous. The ends were cut back, 2 bases at V and 0 bases at J, with 13 bases in the middle. CDR1 MNHNY and CDR2 SVGAGI come from the germline V gene (reference sequence). This CDR3 has 16 amino acids. CDR3 amino acids: CASSYRSSGLNTEAFF. Written as DNA, the CDR3 is TGTGCCAGCAGTTACAGGTCCTCGGGCCTGAACACTGAAGCTTTCTTT.

In this sample, this clone turned up once. The rearrangement joins TRBV28 to TRBJ1-1; D not resolved. Per germline, CDR1 MDHEN and CDR2 SYDVKM. This CDR3 is built from 13 residues. Trimming removed 6 bases at V and 5 bases at J, with 13 bases between. The CDR3 region is CASRGSSWTEAFF. The DNA of the CDR3 is TGTGCCAGCAGGGGGAGCAGCTGGACTGAAGCTTTCTTT.

V gene TRBV18 combines with J gene TRBJ2-1; no clear D. V was trimmed by 1 base and J by 15 bases, leaving 13 bases between them. CDR3 size: 12 residues. Germline CDR1 KGHSH, CDR2 LQKENI. As DNA, the CDR3 is TGTGCCAGCTCACCACAAGACGGGTATCGGTTCTTC. It translates to CASSPQDGYRFF.

The rearrangement links TRBV30 to TRBJ2-1; the match to TRBD2 covers 13 bases. This CDR3 is 18 amino acids long. V gave up 0 bases and J gave up 5 bases; unmatched junction bases: 10. Germline assignment: CDR1 GTSNPN and CDR2 SVGIG (reference sequence). In DNA form, the CDR3 reads TGTGCCTGGAGTGTACTTACCCTGACTAGCGGGAGGCACAATGAGCAGTTCTTC. Its protein product is CAWSVLTLTSGRHNEQFF.

This chain joins TRBV28 and TRBJ2-1, with D perhaps being TRBD1 or TRBD2 (6 bases each). Germline-derived CDR1 and CDR2 are MDHEN and SYDVKM. Trimming shortened V by 3 bases and J by 0 bases, and 18 bases separated the two germline ends. The CDR3 runs 18 residues. The CDR3 is CASSFGGLGGPSYNEQFF. In DNA, the CDR3 is TGTGCCAGCAGTTTTGGGGGGCTGGGAGGCCCCTCCTACAATGAGCAGTTCTTC. The whole variable domain, remainder taken from reference TRBV28 and TRBJ2-1, is DVKVTQSSRYLVKRTGEKVFLECVQDMDHENMFWYRQDPGLGLRLIYFSYDVKMKEKGDIPEGYSVSREKKERFSLILESASTNQTSMYLCASSFGGLGGPSYNEQFFGPGTRLTVL.

This clone was counted at least ten times. This chain uses TRBV11-2 with TRBJ2-7; D gene ambiguous. V lost 1 base and J 3 bases, leaving 4 bases between the germline ends. Germline values: CDR1 SGHAT, CDR2 FQNNGV. The CDR3 has 12 amino acids. The CDR3 nucleotides read TGTGCCAGCAGCTTAGTGAGCTACGAGCAGTACTTC. Encoded protein: CASSLVSYEQYF.

This chain links TRBV7-2 with TRBJ1-1; perhaps TRBD1 as D (5 bases). V was clipped by 1 base and J by 0 bases, with 21 bases between them. Germline V gene sequence: CDR1 SGHTA, CDR2 FQGNSA. This CDR3 spans 19 amino acids. CDR3 amino acids: CASSLVSLGGHKMNTEAFF. Written as DNA, the CDR3 is TGTGCCAGCAGCTTAGTCTCCCTCGGCGGACACAAAATGAACACTGAAGCTTTCTTT.

This chain connects TRBV30 to TRBJ2-7; possible D gene TRBD2, 6 bases. The CDR3 loop spans 13 amino acids. Germline V gives CDR1 GTSNPN, CDR2 SVGIG (reference sequence). The germline V and J ends were trimmed by 2 bases and 7 bases, with 15 bases remaining between them. The CDR3, as DNA: TGTGCCTGGAGTCCTTGGGACGCGGGGGAGCAGTACTTC. It encodes CAWSPWDAGEQYF.

Comments on this clone: The sample has other DNA sequences that encode this CDR3 too. The chain uses TRBV27 and TRBJ2-3; no firm D call. Between the trimmed V and J ends, which lost 2 bases and 0 bases, there was a span of 6 bases. The CDR3 loop spans 14 amino acids. Germline V gives CDR1 MNHEY, CDR2 SMNVEV (reference sequence). Written as DNA, the CDR3 is TGTGCCAGCAGTTTACTCGACAGCACAGATACGCAGTATTTT. Its protein is CASSLLDSTDTQYF.

With respect to this clone: This may arise from a read error, as a much more abundant clone is one base away. The chain is built from TRBV11-3 and TRBJ1-1; D gene uncertain. The length of the CDR3 is 13 residues. Germline values: CDR1 SGHNT, CDR2 YENEEA. Deletions cut 3 bases from V and 1 base from J, with 6 bases between. The CDR3 DNA sequence: TGTGCCAGCAGCTTGGCTGGGAACACTGAAGCTTTCTTT. Residues: CASSLAGNTEAFF.

The V and J genes are TRBV19 and TRBJ1-5; a weak D match, TRBD1 (5 bases). This CDR3 is built from 15 residues. The germline CDR1 and CDR2 sequences are LNHDA and SQIVND (reference sequence). V was cut by 0 bases and J by 7 bases, with 13 bases left in between. The CDR3 loop is CASSIDAAWGQPQHF. Written as DNA, the CDR3 is TGTGCCAGTAGTATAGACGCTGCTTGGGGCCAGCCCCAGCATTTT.

This clone was detected once. This chain uses TRBV7-2 with TRBJ2-5; D is unresolved. The end of the DNA is better explained by TRBJ2-7, so the J call may be wrong. In germline, CDR1 is SGHTA, CDR2 FQGNSA. This CDR3 has 13 residues. CDR3 in amino acids: CASSQDHGYEQYF. Written as DNA, the CDR3 is TGTGCCAGCAGCCAAGACCACGGCTACGAGCAGTACTTC.

The gene calls are TRBV4-1 and TRBJ2-1; D gene unclear. Germline CDR1 reads MGHRA; CDR2 reads YSYEKL. The CDR3 is 14 residues long. V was shortened by 2 bases and J by 9 bases, with 14 bases between the two germline ends. CDR3 in DNA: TGCGCCAGCAGCCAACCGGTAGATCGGAGTGAGCAGTTCTTC. Its protein product is CASSQPVDRSEQFF.

This clone was detected only a few times. V is TRBV11-2 and J is TRBJ2-7; D is uncertain. The CDR3 length is 16 residues. Trimming removed 0 bases from V and 2 bases from J, with 14 bases in between. Per the germline V gene, CDR1 is SGHAT and CDR2 is FQNNGV. The CDR3 sequence: CASSLDSGRPTYEQYF. CDR3 coding DNA: TGTGCCAGCAGCTTAGATTCCGGCAGGCCTACCTACGAGCAGTACTTC.

As concerns this clone: One base away lies a much larger clone, so this may be a sequencing read error. The rearrangement joins TRBV15 to TRBJ1-2; D not resolved. The CDR3 sequence is 12 residues long. Looked up from germline, CDR1 is LNHNV and CDR2 is YYDKDF (reference sequence). V shed 0 bases and J shed 3 bases, with 2 bases lying between them. CDR3 in amino acids: CATSREYYGYTF. DNA for the CDR3: TGTGCCACCAGCAGAGAATACTATGGCTACACCTTC.

The rearrangement uses TRBV6-5 and TRBJ1-1; D remains unclear. CDR1 and CDR2 from the germline V gene are MNHEY and SVGAGI. CDR3 length: 14 residues. Trimming took 6 bases from V and 1 from J, leaving 12 bases between them. The chain's CDR3 is CASSSRWGNTEAFF. CDR3 DNA: TGTGCCAGCAGCTCCCGTTGGGGGAACACTGAAGCTTTCTTT.

The chain recombines TRBV7-2 with TRBJ2-5; weak D call: TRBD1 (7 bases). Germline loops: CDR1 SGHTA, CDR2 FQGNSA. The CDR3 covers 15 residues. Trimming left V 8 bases short and J 2 bases short, with 18 bases between. CDR3: CASARTGGGQETQYF. CDR3 DNA: TGTGCCAGCGCGAGGACAGGAGGGGGTCAAGAGACCCAGTACTTC.

J is TRBJ2-3 and V is TRBV28; D is perhaps TRBD1 (5 bases). The germline V gene has CDR1 MDHEN and CDR2 SYDVKM. The CDR3 covers 15 residues. V gave up 10 bases and J gave up 0 bases, with 17 bases separating them. The DNA of the CDR3 is TGTGCCACTATCGACTGGACAAAGAGCACAGATACGCAGTATTTT. It yields the protein CATIDWTKSTDTQYF.

The chain links TRBV11-2 to TRBJ2-1; D call uncertain. The germline gives CDR1 SGHAT, CDR2 FQNNGV. CDR3 length equals 14 residues. V was pared by 4 bases and J by 4 bases, with 11 bases between. CDR3: CASSSVRQYNEQFF. Here the CDR3 DNA reads TGTGCCAGCAGCTCCGTTCGGCAGTACAATGAGCAGTTCTTC. Full variable domain (remainder filled in from reference TRBV11-2 and TRBJ2-1): EAGVAQSPRYKIIEKRQSVAFWCNPISGHATLYWYQQILGQGPKLLIQFQNNGVVDDSQLPKDRFSAERLKGVDSTLKIQPAKLEDSAVYLCASSSVRQYNEQFFGPGTRLTVL.

This chain joins TRBV7-9 and TRBJ2-2; D ambiguous. Germline CDR1 reads SEHNR; CDR2 reads FQNEAQ (reference sequence). V was shortened by 3 bases and J by 0 bases, with 8 bases between the two germline ends. CDR3 length equals 15 residues. CDR3 in amino acids: CASSFDVSNTGELFF. CDR3 coding DNA: TGTGCCAGCAGCTTCGACGTCTCGAACACCGGGGAGCTGTTTTTT. Variable domain in full (rest from reference TRBV7-9 and TRBJ2-2): DTGVSQNPRHKITKRGQNVTFRCDPISEHNRLYWYRQTLGQGPEFLTYFQNEAQLEKSRLLSDRFSAERPKGSFSTLEIQRTEQGDSAMYLCASSFDVSNTGELFFGEGSRLTVL.

The chain couples TRBV20-1 to TRBJ2-4; D remains ambiguous. The CDR3 loop spans 11 amino acids. CDR1 DFQATT and CDR2 SNEGSKA come from the germline V gene (reference sequence). This chain's CDR3 is CAFPAKNIQYF. The CDR3 DNA sequence: TGCGCCTTCCCTGCCAAAAACATTCAGTACTTC.

This chain connects TRBV27 to TRBJ1-2; no firm D call. CDR3 length: 12 amino acids. The germline V gene encodes CDR1 MNHEY and CDR2 SMNVEV (reference sequence). V lost 3 bases, J lost 4 bases, and 6 bases lay in between. Written as DNA, the CDR3 is TGTGCCAGCAGTTTTAACGGCTATGGCTACACCTTC. Residues: CASSFNGYGYTF.

CDR3: CASSSRGAADTQYF. CDR3 DNA: TGTGCCAGCAGTTCTCGGGGGGCGGCAGATACGCAGTATTTT. The rearrangement joins TRBV11-1 to TRBJ2-3; D is perhaps TRBD2 (7 bases). CDR1 is SGHAT, CDR2 FQDESV, per germline (reference sequence). V was shortened by 6 bases and J by 4 bases, with 14 bases between the two germline ends. This CDR3 spans 14 amino acids.

This clone was observed a handful of times. The rearrangement uses TRBV6-6 and TRBJ2-7, with D possibly called TRBD1 or TRBD2 (5 bases each). V lost 10 bases to trimming and J lost 0 bases, with 19 bases between them. The length of the CDR3 is 15 residues. Looked up from germline, CDR1 is MNHNY and CDR2 is SVGAGI (reference sequence). DNA of the CDR3: TGTGCCACCTCGTCCCCCGGAGGACACTCCTACGAGCAGTACTTC. Protein sequence: CATSSPGGHSYEQYF.

Written as DNA, the CDR3 is TGTGCCAGCAGCCGCCGGACAGGGGGCACTGAAGCTTTCTTT. Its translation is CASSRRTGGTEAFF. The chain carries TRBV14 and TRBJ1-1; 10 nucleotides align to TRBD1. The germline gives CDR1 SGHDN, CDR2 FVKESK. V lost 4 bases to trimming and J lost 4 bases; unmatched junction nucleotides: 3. The CDR3 spans 14 residues.

V is TRBV6-1 and J is TRBJ1-2; possibly TRBD1 for D (6 bases). Germline V gene lookup returns CDR1 MNHNS and CDR2 SASEGT. V gave up 3 bases and J gave up 9 bases, with 11 bases separating them. This CDR3 has 12 residues. This CDR3 reads CASSDRGRSYTF. The CDR3 bases are TGTGCCAGCAGTGACAGGGGAAGAAGCTACACCTTC.

The CDR3 region has the DNA TGTGCCAGCAGTGACCCGGCGGGAGAGGGTGCCAAAAACATTCAGTACTTC. Its protein product is CASSDPAGEGAKNIQYF. V and J are TRBV6-1 and TRBJ2-4; TRBD2 agrees at 7 bases. V shed 3 bases and J 1 base; nucleotides not matched to a gene: 9. The CDR3 runs 17 residues. Germline CDR1 MNHNS, CDR2 SASEGT.

V is TRBV6-6 and J is TRBJ2-7, with 7 bases lining up with TRBD1. The CDR3 has 14 residues. V shed 5 bases, J shed 2 bases, and the junction held 6 bases outside the gene matches. Germline CDR1 is MNHNY and CDR2 is SVGAGI (reference sequence). The CDR3 is CASSKGTAAYEQYF. The CDR3 coding sequence is TGTGCCAGCAGTAAAGGGACAGCGGCCTACGAGCAGTACTTC.

The rearrangement links TRBV5-6 to TRBJ2-3, with D possibly matching TRBD2 (6 bases). Trimming removed 0 bases from V and 4 bases from J, with 15 bases in between. CDR1 is SGHDT and CDR2 is YYEEEE in the germline V gene. The CDR3 consists of 16 residues. CDR3 coding DNA: TGTGCCAGCAGCTTGGGTCGCGGGATAAGCGCAGATACGCAGTATTTT. Protein sequence: CASSLGRGISADTQYF.